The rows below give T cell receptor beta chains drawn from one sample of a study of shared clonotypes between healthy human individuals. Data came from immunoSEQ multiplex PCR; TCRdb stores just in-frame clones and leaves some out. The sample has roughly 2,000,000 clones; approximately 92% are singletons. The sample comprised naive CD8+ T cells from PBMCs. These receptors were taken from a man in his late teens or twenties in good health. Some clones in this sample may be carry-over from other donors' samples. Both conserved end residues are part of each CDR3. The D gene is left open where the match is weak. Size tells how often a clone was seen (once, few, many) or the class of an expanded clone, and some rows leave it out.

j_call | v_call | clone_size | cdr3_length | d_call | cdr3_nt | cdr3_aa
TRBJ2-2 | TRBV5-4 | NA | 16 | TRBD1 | TGTGCCAGCAGCTCGCGACAGGGCTTGAACACCGGGGAGCTGTTTTTT | CASSSRQGLNTGELFF
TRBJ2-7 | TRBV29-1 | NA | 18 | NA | TGCAGCGTTGAAGGGTTAGTGGATCCGGGGCATGCGGATGACGAGCAGTACTTC | CSVEGLVDPGHADDEQYF
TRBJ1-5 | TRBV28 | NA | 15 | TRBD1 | TGTGCCAGCAGTCCGTACAGGGGGCTTGGTCAGCCCCAGCATTTT | CASSPYRGLGQPQHF
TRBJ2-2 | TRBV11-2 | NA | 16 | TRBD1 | TGTGCCACCGCCGGGCCCCAGGGGGCGAGCACCGGGGAGCTGTTTTTT | CATAGPQGASTGELFF
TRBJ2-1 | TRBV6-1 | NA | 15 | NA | TGTGCCAGCTCCGGGGGGCCCGGGCCCCACAATGAGCAGTTCTTC | CASSGGPGPHNEQFF
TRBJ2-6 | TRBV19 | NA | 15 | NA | TGTGCCAGTAGTCTCCTTCTCAGTGGGGCCAACGTCCTGACTTTC | CASSLLLSGANVLTF
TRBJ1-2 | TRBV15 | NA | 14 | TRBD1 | TGTGCCACCATGGACCGGGACAGGGTTTATGGCTACACCTTC | CATMDRDRVYGYTF
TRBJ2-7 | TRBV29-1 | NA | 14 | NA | TGCAGCGTTGAATTTGGCCGGGGGCGATACGAGCAGTACTTC | CSVEFGRGRYEQYF
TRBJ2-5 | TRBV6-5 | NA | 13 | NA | TGTGCCAGCAGTCCGGGACCCAGGGAGACCCAGTACTTC | CASSPGPRETQYF
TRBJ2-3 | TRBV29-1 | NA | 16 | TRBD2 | TGCGGCGTTGAGGGACTAGCGGGAGGGGACACAGATACGCAGTATTTT | CGVEGLAGGDTDTQYF
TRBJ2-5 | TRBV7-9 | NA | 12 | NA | TGTGCCAGCAGCAAACCACGACAGTCCCAGTACTTC | CASSKPRQSQYF
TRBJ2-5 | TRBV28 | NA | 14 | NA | TGTGCCAGCAGTCCGGAACGCTCCCAAGAGACCCAGTACTTC | CASSPERSQETQYF
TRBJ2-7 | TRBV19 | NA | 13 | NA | TGTGCCAGTAGTATAGTCGAGTTCTACGAGCAGTACTTC | CASSIVEFYEQYF
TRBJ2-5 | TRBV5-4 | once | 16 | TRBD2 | TGTGCCAGCACCCCGGGACTAGCGGGTCTGGGTGAGACCCAGTACTTC | CASTPGLAGLGETQYF
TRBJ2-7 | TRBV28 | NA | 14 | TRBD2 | TGTGCCAGCAGGGTTACTAGCGAAGCCTACGAGCAGTACTTC | CASRVTSEAYEQYF
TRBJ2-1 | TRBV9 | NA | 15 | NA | TGTGCCAGCACCCAAGGGCCTAGCTCCTACAATGAGCAGTTCTTC | CASTQGPSSYNEQFF
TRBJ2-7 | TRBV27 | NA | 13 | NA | TGTGCCAGCAGCTGGGCCTACTCCTACGAGCAGTACTTC | CASSWAYSYEQYF
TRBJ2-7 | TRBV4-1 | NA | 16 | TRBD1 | TGCGCCAGCAGCCAAGACCAAGGGACAGGGATCTACGAGCAGTACTTC | CASSQDQGTGIYEQYF
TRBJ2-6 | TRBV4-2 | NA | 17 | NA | TGTGCCAGCAGCACATGGGAGTCCACCTCTGGGGCCAACGTCCTGACTTTC | CASSTWESTSGANVLTF
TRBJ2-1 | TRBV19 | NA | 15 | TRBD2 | TGTGCCAGTAGTATTACCGGACTAGCGGGAGGCGAGCAGTTCTTC | CASSITGLAGGEQFF
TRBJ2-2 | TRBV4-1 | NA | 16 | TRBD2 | TGCGCCAGCAGCCTAGCGGGAGGGCCTATCCCCGGGGAGCTGTTTTTT | CASSLAGGPIPGELFF